Shown below are 28 T cell receptor beta chains from a single sample sequenced in a study of blood T cell repertoires in COVID-19. Libraries were prepared by immunoSEQ multiplex PCR; TCRdb keeps only in-frame clonotypes and omits some of them. The table lists 170,000 or so clones, approximately 88% of them singletons, with less than 3.5% in the top ten. The sample taken for sequencing was peripheral blood. The receptors were sampled from an older woman with acute or convalescent COVID-19.

The V and J genes are TRBV19 and TRBJ2-1; the D is unclear. V lost 3 bases, J lost 9 bases, and 15 bases lay in between. The CDR3 contains 14 residues. The germline CDR1 and CDR2 sequences are LNHDA and SQIVND (reference sequence). The CDR3 region is CASSIHTTGPEQFF. DNA for the CDR3: TGTGCCAGTAGTATTCACACTACCGGTCCTGAGCAGTTCTTC. The variable domain in full, with the rest retrieved from reference TRBV19 and TRBJ2-1, is DGGITQSPKYLFRKEGQNVTLSCEQNLNHDAMYWYRQDPGQGLRLIYYSQIVNDFQKGDIAEGYSVSREKKESFPLTVTSAQKNPTAFYLCASSIHTTGPEQFFGPGTRLTVL.

The CDR3: CASSYRTGGNTEAFF. The CDR3 DNA reads TGTGCCAGCAGTTACAGGACAGGGGGGAACACTGAAGCTTTCTTT. This chain joins TRBV6-5 and TRBJ1-1; 10 bases agree with TRBD1. Per germline, CDR1 MNHEY and CDR2 SVGAGI. The CDR3 has 15 amino acids. After removal of 2 bases from V and 1 base from J, the junction contained 1 base not matched to a gene.

The chain links TRBV28 to TRBJ1-2; D not resolved. This CDR3 has 12 amino acids. V was cut by 6 bases and J by 7 bases, with 12 bases left in between. Looked up from germline, CDR1 is MDHEN and CDR2 is SYDVKM. The DNA for the CDR3 is TGTGCCAGCAGCCGGGAGGTGGGTGGCTACACCTTC. Residues: CASSREVGGYTF.

The chain employs TRBV18 and TRBJ2-3; TRBD2 aligns across 11 bases. CDR1 and CDR2 from the germline V gene are KGHSH and LQKENI. This CDR3 region has 16 residues. J gave up 0 bases and V 3 bases, and 2 bases lay outside the gene matches. This CDR3 reads CASSPLAGGSTDTQYF. The CDR3 bases are TGTGCCAGCTCACCCCTAGCGGGGGGTAGCACAGATACGCAGTATTTT.

The chain joins TRBV19 to TRBJ2-1; 9 bases align to TRBD1. The germline gives CDR1 LNHDA, CDR2 SQIVND (reference sequence). This CDR3 spans 16 amino acids. V trimming: 5 bases; J trimming: 5 bases; junction bases outside the gene matches: 10. This CDR3 is CASSQPGDRVHNEQFF. CDR3 coding DNA: TGTGCCAGTAGTCAACCCGGGGACAGGGTCCACAATGAGCAGTTCTTC.

The chain is built from TRBV7-8 and TRBJ1-1, with TRBD1 identical over 9 bases. Germline CDR1 is SGHVS and CDR2 is FQNEAQ. This CDR3 region has 16 residues. The J segment lost 3 bases and the V segment lost 1 base, leaving 6 bases of the junction unmatched. The CDR3 bases are TGTGCCAGCAGCTTAGAAGGACAGGGGTGGTACACTGAAGCTTTCTTT. Translating it yields CASSLEGQGWYTEAFF.

The chain joins TRBV4-3 to TRBJ2-3; TRBD2 aligns across 8 bases. The trim removed 4 bases at V and 1 base at J, leaving 16 bases unmatched. The CDR3 is made up of 19 amino acids. CDR1 LGHNA and CDR2 YSLEER come from the germline V gene. CDR3 bases: TGCGCCAGCAGCCCCCTTTACATGATAGGGACTAGTCGCACAGATACGCAGTATTTT. This translates into CASSPLYMIGTSRTDTQYF.

V gene TRBV9 combines with J gene TRBJ2-7; the match to TRBD1 covers 9 bases. The germline gives CDR1 SGDLS, CDR2 YYNGEE. The CDR3 covers 18 residues. With 0 bases clipped from V and 2 bases from J, the junction kept 12 bases outside the gene matches. CDR3 amino acids: CASSVGPTVGTGTYEQYF. In DNA form, the CDR3 reads TGTGCCAGCAGCGTAGGACCCACGGTGGGGACAGGGACCTACGAGCAGTACTTC.

The chain links TRBV7-2 to TRBJ2-3, with TRBD2 matching over 7 bases. The ends lost 2 bases at V and 4 bases at J; junction bases unmatched: 9. The CDR3 loop spans 16 amino acids. CDR1 SGHTA and CDR2 FQGNSA come from the germline V gene. CDR3 DNA: TGTGCCAGCAGCTTAACCGGCGGGGGTGGAGCAGATACGCAGTATTTT. Protein product: CASSLTGGGGADTQYF.

The V and J genes are TRBV9 and TRBJ2-2; 9 bases are shared with TRBD1. CDR1 and CDR2 (germline): SGDLS, YYNGEE. This CDR3 has 14 amino acids. The V gene end was trimmed by 4 bases and the J gene end by 5 bases; junction bases not matched to a gene: 3. The CDR3 DNA follows: TGTGCCAGCAGCCCCGGGACAGGGACCGGGGAGCTGTTTTTT. Translated, it gives CASSPGTGTGELFF. The variable domain in full, with the rest retrieved from reference TRBV9 and TRBJ2-2, is DSGVTQTPKHLITATGQRVTLRCSPRSGDLSVYWYQQSLDQGLQFLIQYYNGEERAKGNILERFSAQQFPDLHSELNLSSLELGDSALYFCASSPGTGTGELFFGEGSRLTVL.

The V gene is TRBV19, the J gene TRBJ1-2; D may be TRBD1 (6 bases). V lost 7 bases, J lost 3 bases, and 15 bases lay in between. The V gene's germline CDR1 is LNHDA and CDR2 SQIVND (reference sequence). The CDR3 is 14 residues long. The CDR3 spells CASNYPQGDYGYTF. Written as DNA, the CDR3 is TGTGCCAGTAACTACCCACAGGGTGACTATGGCTACACCTTC.

J is TRBJ1-1 and V is TRBV10-3; D not certain. The CDR3 runs 14 residues. In germline, CDR1 is ENHRY, CDR2 SYGVKD. V shed 4 bases and J shed 4 bases, with 13 bases lying between them. The CDR3 DNA reads as TGTGCCATCAGTGGCACGTTCCGCGGCACTGAAGCTTTCTTT. Residues: CAISGTFRGTEAFF.

The V and J genes are TRBV29-1 and TRBJ1-2; D unclear. The CDR3 contains 14 residues. Trimming stripped 4 bases from V and 2 bases from J, with 14 bases between. Germline V gene sequence: CDR1 SQVTM, CDR2 ANQGSEA. DNA for the CDR3: TGCAGCGTTGCCCTCGCCGGTCGCAACTATGGCTACACCTTC. Protein: CSVALAGRNYGYTF.

The chain has TRBV5-1 and TRBJ2-5; 12 nucleotides line up with TRBD2. Trimming removed 4 bases from V and 1 base from J; junction bases left unmatched: 11. The germline CDR1 and CDR2 sequences are SGHRS and YFSETQ. The CDR3 length is 18 residues. This chain's CDR3 is CASSPGRTSGEIQETQYF. The CDR3 DNA sequence: TGCGCCAGCAGCCCCGGGCGGACTAGCGGGGAAATCCAAGAGACCCAGTACTTC.

This clone was seen just once. The chain couples TRBV10-1 to TRBJ2-3; D remains ambiguous. Germline assignment: CDR1 WNHNN and CDR2 SYGVQD (reference sequence). The V end was cut by 8 bases, the J end by 4 bases, with 10 bases between. CDR3 size: 12 residues. CDR3 residues: CASSAGADTQYF. The CDR3 DNA is TGCGCCAGCTCTGCCGGAGCAGATACGCAGTATTTT.

The chain carries TRBV19 and TRBJ2-1, with D unclear. V dropped 4 bases and J dropped 6 bases, with 7 bases sitting between them. This CDR3 spans 12 amino acids. CDR1 and CDR2 (germline): LNHDA, SQIVND (reference sequence). The CDR3 DNA sequence: TGTGCCAGTAGTACTGCCAGCAATGAGCAGTTCTTC. Its translation is CASSTASNEQFF.

The V call is TRBV27, the J call TRBJ2-6; D might be TRBD1 (6 bases). The germline gives CDR1 MNHEY, CDR2 SMNVEV (reference sequence). V was trimmed by 3 bases and J by 2 bases, leaving 11 bases between them. CDR3 length: 16 amino acids. CDR3 sequence: CASSFTGPAGANVLTF. Written as DNA, the CDR3 is TGTGCCAGCAGTTTCACAGGGCCGGCTGGGGCCAACGTCCTGACTTTC.

This sequence joins TRBV6-2 or TRBV6-3 and TRBJ2-5, with D possibly matching TRBD1 (6 bases). Germline V CDR1 and CDR2: MNHEY, SVGEGT. The CDR3 sequence is 15 residues long. V dropped 2 bases and J dropped 4 bases, with 14 bases sitting between them. The CDR3 is CASSYQGLGRETQYF. CDR3 coding DNA: TGTGCCAGCAGTTACCAGGGGTTGGGGAGAGAGACCCAGTACTTC.

The chain recombines TRBV9 with TRBJ2-1; D is possibly TRBD1 (7 bases). This CDR3 contains 15 residues. V gave up 3 bases and J gave up 9 bases, with 19 bases separating them. In germline, CDR1 is SGDLS, CDR2 YYNGEE. DNA of the CDR3: TGTGCCAGCAGCGCCCTCGAAAGGGGGCGGGGTGAGCAGTTCTTC. Amino acids: CASSALERGRGEQFF.

The V and J genes are TRBV7-6 and TRBJ1-1; D not certain. The germline V gene encodes CDR1 SGHVS and CDR2 FNYEAQ. With 4 bases removed from V and 1 base from J, the gap between germline ends came to 10 bases. This CDR3 is 14 amino acids long. This CDR3 is CASSSGLGNTEAFF. The CDR3 DNA reads TGTGCCAGCAGCTCGGGTCTGGGGAACACTGAAGCTTTCTTT. Looking up the rest from reference TRBV7-6 and TRBJ1-1 gives the full variable domain: GAGVSQSPRYKVTKRGQDVALRCDPISGHVSLYWYRQALGQGPEFLTYFNYEAQQDKSGLPNDRFSAERPEGSISTLTIQRTEQRDSAMYRCASSSGLGNTEAFFGQGTRLTVV.

The V and J genes are TRBV19 and TRBJ1-4; D gene uncertain. CDR3 length: 11 amino acids. CDR1 and CDR2 (germline): LNHDA, SQIVND (reference sequence). Deletions cut 7 bases from V and 14 bases from J, with 14 bases between. DNA of the CDR3: TGTGCCAGTACCGACAAATTAAGGCTGTTTTTT. Its translation is CASTDKLRLFF.

The V gene is TRBV11-2, the J gene TRBJ2-7; D not resolved. The CDR3 loop spans 15 amino acids. Trimming left V 0 bases short and J 0 bases short, with 9 bases between. Germline V lookup: CDR1 SGHAT, CDR2 FQNNGV. The CDR3 spells CASSLDVGVSYEQYF. The DNA of the CDR3 is TGTGCCAGCAGCTTAGACGTCGGAGTCTCCTACGAGCAGTACTTC.

The rearrangement links TRBV4-3 to TRBJ1-2, with 9 bases matching TRBD1. J lost 8 bases, V lost 2 bases, and 12 bases had no gene match. From germline, CDR1 is LGHNA and CDR2 YSLEER. This CDR3 comprises 16 residues. The CDR3 here is CASSQSGMDRGGGYTF. The CDR3 coding sequence is TGCGCCAGCAGCCAAAGTGGGATGGACAGGGGCGGAGGCTACACCTTC.

As for this clone: Other nucleotide sequences in the sample specify the same CDR3. The chain joins TRBV6-4 to TRBJ2-1; TRBD1 matches 9 bases. Per the germline V gene, CDR1 is MRHNA and CDR2 is SNTAGT. The CDR3 covers 15 residues. V dropped 4 bases and J dropped 1; count of bases not matched to a gene: 2. For the CDR3, the DNA is TGTGCCAGCAGTGCCGGGACAGGGTCCTACAATGAGCAGTTCTTC. Its protein product is CASSAGTGSYNEQFF.

Only one count was recorded for this clone. The rearrangement uses TRBV7-2 and TRBJ1-2, with TRBD1 identical over 7 bases. The CDR3 sequence is 17 residues long. The junction had 12 bases not matched to a gene; V was cut back by 5 bases and J by 0 bases. Germline CDR1 and CDR2: SGHTA and FQGNSA. The CDR3 sequence: CASSPTDRERANYGYTF. CDR3 nucleotides: TGTGCCAGCAGCCCCACCGACAGGGAGAGAGCTAACTATGGCTACACCTTC.

This clone was counted only a few times. The chain uses TRBV18 and TRBJ1-1; 7 bases map to TRBD1. This CDR3 region has 15 residues. Germline values: CDR1 KGHSH, CDR2 LQKENI. Unmatched junction bases numbered 9, after V lost 3 bases and J lost 5 bases. CDR3 protein: CASSPRQGGGTEAFF. The CDR3 nucleotides read TGTGCCAGCTCACCCCGACAGGGTGGTGGAACTGAAGCTTTCTTT.

This chain links TRBV3-1 (or the pseudogene TRBV3-2) with TRBJ1-1; D gene unclear. The V gene lost 1 base and the J gene lost 4 bases, with 13 bases spanning the gap. This CDR3 has 15 amino acids. Per the germline V gene, CDR1 is LGHDT and CDR2 is YNNKEL (reference sequence). The CDR3 bases are TGTGCCAGCAGCCAAGGGCCGGGGTGGGGCACTGAAGCTTTCTTT. Amino acid sequence: CASSQGPGWGTEAFF.

The rearrangement joins TRBV19 to TRBJ1-2; the D is unclear. CDR3 length: 18 amino acids. The germline V gene has CDR1 LNHDA and CDR2 SQIVND (reference sequence). V was clipped by 3 bases and J by 2 bases, with 22 bases between them. CDR3 sequence: CASSIEAGSPAVNYGYTF. In DNA, the CDR3 is TGTGCCAGTAGTATCGAAGCGGGAAGCCCGGCCGTCAACTATGGCTACACCTTC.